The 23 T cell receptor beta chains below come from one sample, sequenced in a study of tumor and adjacent non-tumor tissue in lung cancer. No cell sorting was done before RNA was extracted from the tissue. Three rounds of nested PCR, following a modified ARM-PCR protocol, produced the TCRbeta library. TCRdb reprocessed the multiplex PCR reads with MiXCR, giving one entry per CDR3 protein. The sample has under 140,000 distinct CDR3 sequences; over 75% are singletons. What was sequenced was lung tumor tissue. The receptors here all came from a man between 65 and 85 years old with non-small cell lung cancer.

V is TRBV28 and J is TRBJ2-7; D is perhaps TRBD1 or TRBD2 (5 bases each). CDR1 MDHEN and CDR2 SYDVKM come from the germline V gene. The V end lost 4 bases, the J end lost 6 bases, and 16 bases lay between the germline ends. This CDR3 region has 14 residues. DNA for the CDR3: TGTGCCAGCAGTTCACTGGGGCCCGCGGGCGAGCAGTACTTC. It is translated as CASSSLGPAGEQYF.

About this clonotype itself: This may be a read error, as it is one base from a much larger clone. In this CDR3 the conserved last residue, phenylalanine or tryptophan, is missing, so a read error is likely. V gene TRBV30 combines with J gene TRBJ1-1; D remains unclear. The CDR3 has 12 residues. V lost 2 bases and J lost 8, with 12 bases in between. Germline CDR1 GTSNPN, CDR2 SVGIG (reference sequence). The CDR3 nucleotides read TGTGCCTGGAGTCCATACCGAGGGGAAGCTTTCTAT. Protein product: CAWSPYRGEAFY.

Regarding this clonotype: The junction and the germline gene differ at one end; a read error may be behind it. The rearrangement links TRBV6-2 or TRBV6-3 to TRBJ2-7, with D perhaps matching TRBD1 (6 bases). CDR3 length: 17 amino acids. Germline assignment: CDR1 MNHEY and CDR2 SVGEGT. Written as DNA, the CDR3 is TGTACCAGCAGTTTTATGGGACAAATCGGTCCTGGCGACGAGCAGTACTTC. Protein product: CTSSFMGQIGPGDEQYF.

This clonotype was recorded at least ten times. This sequence joins TRBV2 and TRBJ2-7; D not certain. The CDR3 extends over 13 amino acids. CDR1 is SNHLY and CDR2 is FYNNEI in the germline V gene. V lost 5 bases and J lost 3, with 11 bases in between. The CDR3 sequence: CASSPKQIYEQYF. The CDR3, as DNA: TGTGCCAGCAGTCCCAAACAGATCTACGAGCAGTACTTC.

As regards this clonotype: A much more abundant neighbour one base away suggests this may be a read error. The chain employs TRBV7-2 and TRBJ1-1, with D possibly TRBD1 on 6 matching bases. The CDR3 length is 13 residues. Per germline, CDR1 SGHTA and CDR2 FQGNSA. CDR3 amino acids: CASSLVDRSDAFF. DNA of the CDR3: TGTGCCAGCAGCTTAGTCGACAGGTCTGATGCTTTCTTT. Full variable domain (outside the CDR3, taken from reference TRBV7-2 and TRBJ1-1): GAGVSQSPSNKVTEKGKDVELRCDPISGHTALYWYRQSLGQGLEFLIYFQGNSAPDKSGLPSDRFSAERTGGSVSTLTIQRTQQEDSAVYLCASSLVDRSDAFFGQGTRLTVV.

Worth noting for this clonotype: At one of its ends the junction is not consistent with the germline gene, which may arise from a read error. The chain carries TRBV6-6 and TRBJ2-7; D unclear. This CDR3 has 13 residues. The germline V gene has CDR1 MNHNY and CDR2 SVGAGI (reference sequence). The CDR3 sequence: CAISYSRVYEQYF. CDR3 in DNA: TGTGCCATCAGTTACTCAAGGGTCTACGAGCAGTACTTC.

In this sample, this clonotype turned up once. Because the CDR3 is missing its conserved closing phenylalanine or tryptophan, this is likely a read error. The limits of the CDR3 on the DNA are not certain, so only TCRdb's listed CDR3 is given. The V call is TRBV20-1, the J call TRBJ2-7. The CDR3 has 13 residues if both end residues are counted. CDR1 and CDR2 (germline): DFQATT, SNEGSKA (reference sequence). This CDR3 reads CSALEDYSYEQYL.

The chain has TRBV6-2 or TRBV6-3 and TRBJ2-5, with TRBD2 matching over 9 bases. Germline loops: CDR1 MNHEY, CDR2 SVGEGT. The CDR3 length is 14 residues. With 7 bases clipped from V and 4 bases from J, the junction kept 7 bases outside the gene matches. This CDR3 reads CASTLAGVIETQYF. In DNA, the CDR3 is TGTGCCAGCACCTTAGCGGGAGTGATAGAGACCCAGTACTTC.

CDR3 loop: CVSSLVGTGTDTQYF. In nucleotides, the CDR3 is TGTGTCAGTAGCTTAGTGGGGACGGGCACAGATACGCAGTATTTT. The chain uses TRBV11-2 and TRBJ2-3; either TRBD1 or TRBD2 may fit D (5 bases each). The germline V gene encodes CDR1 SGHAT and CDR2 FQNNGV. The CDR3 is 15 amino acids.

V gene TRBV20-1 combines with J gene TRBJ2-2, with 13 bases aligning to TRBD2. Germline lookup yields CDR1 DFQATT and CDR2 SNEGSKA (reference sequence). Trimming took 3 bases from V and 8 from J; bases not matched to a gene: 15. The CDR3 has 18 residues. This chain's CDR3 is CSASAPGLAGDWTGELFF. The CDR3 bases are TGCAGTGCTAGCGCCCCCGGACTAGCGGGAGATTGGACGGGGGAGCTGTTTTTT.

This clonotype was found once. A junction end diverges from the germline sequence, so it may reflect a read error. V usage is TRBV11-2 and J usage is TRBJ2-7, with 7 nucleotides matching TRBD1. The germline gives CDR1 SGHAT, CDR2 FQNNGV. The CDR3 spans 14 residues. The CDR3, as DNA: TGTACCAGCAGTCTAGGACAGGTCTTATACGAACAGTACTTC. Translation: CTSSLGQVLYEQYF.

This clonotype showed up just a few times. With a much larger clone just one base away, this may be a read error. The V gene is TRBV4-1, the J gene TRBJ2-1, with D possibly matching TRBD1 (6 bases). CDR3 size: 20 residues. V dropped 2 bases and J dropped 2 bases, with 25 bases sitting between them. The germline gives CDR1 MGHRA, CDR2 YSYEKL. The CDR3 loop is CASSQLIGGPGIGTYNEQFF. The CDR3 nucleotides are TGCGCCAGCAGCCAATTAATAGGGGGACCCGGGATAGGGACCTACAATGAGCAGTTCTTC.

This clonotype has just a few counts. Relative to the germline gene, one junction end is altered; a read error may explain this. The chain joins TRBV11-1 to TRBJ1-1; D ambiguous. This CDR3 is built from 13 residues. Per germline, CDR1 SGHAT and CDR2 FQDESV (reference sequence). CDR3 in amino acids: CSSAPYKGTEAFF. CDR3 DNA sequence: TGTTCCAGCGCCCCCTACAAGGGTACTGAAGCTTTCTTT. Drawing the rest from reference TRBV11-1 and TRBJ1-1, the complete variable domain is EAEVAQSPRYKITEKSQAVAFWCDPISGHATLYWYRQILGQGPELLVQFQDESVVDDSQLPKDRFSAERLKGVDSTLKIQPAELGDSAMYLCSSAPYKGTEAFFGQGTRLTVV.

Points on this clonotype: A read error may produce the germline difference seen at one junction end. The chain is built from TRBV11-1 and TRBJ1-2, with D unresolved. CDR3 size: 12 residues. Per the germline V gene, CDR1 is SGHAT and CDR2 is FQDESV (reference sequence). The CDR3 loop reads CANSLYKYGYTF. Here the CDR3 DNA reads TGTGCCAACAGCTTATATAAATATGGCTACACCTTC. The variable domain in full, with the rest retrieved from reference TRBV11-1 and TRBJ1-2, is EAEVAQSPRYKITEKSQAVAFWCDPISGHATLYWYRQILGQGPELLVQFQDESVVDDSQLPKDRFSAERLKGVDSTLKIQPAELGDSAMYLCANSLYKYGYTFGSGTRLTVV.

The rearrangement joins TRBV12-2 to TRBJ2-5; TRBD1 is the table's D call, not checked against the DNA. TRBV12-2 is reported as a pseudogene. This CDR3 is built from 19 residues. Here the CDR3 reads CASRLMGPGQGADQETRYF. CDR3 DNA sequence: TGTGCAAGTCGCTTAATGGGCCCGGGACAGGGGGCGGACCAAGAGACCCGGTACTTC.

Comment on this clonotype: A read error may explain this, as a much larger clone is one base away. The rearrangement joins TRBV5-1 to TRBJ2-7, with 7 positions matching TRBD2. The CDR3 spans 13 residues. Germline loops: CDR1 SGHRS, CDR2 YFSETQ. CDR3 nucleotides: TGCACCAGCAGCTTAAGCGGGACGTACGAGCAGTACTTC. The encoded protein is CTSSLSGTYEQYF.

The chain recombines TRBV5-1 with TRBJ2-5, with 8 bases identical to TRBD2. The length of the CDR3 is 13 residues. Germline trimming cut 5 bases from V and 9 bases from J; bases unmatched to any gene: 9. Germline V lookup: CDR1 SGHRS, CDR2 YFSETQ. The CDR3 is CASRTSVKEAQYF. The CDR3 nucleotides read TGCGCCAGCAGGACTAGCGTGAAGGAGGCCCAGTACTTC.

As concerns this clonotype: The junction differs from germline at one of its ends, possibly a read error. DNA of the CDR3: TGTGCCAGCAGCGTAGCTACAGGGACCGTGAACTCTGAAGCTTTCTTT. The encoded protein is CASSVATGTVNSEAFF. The J gene is TRBJ1-1, the V gene TRBV9; perhaps TRBD1 as D (6 bases). The CDR3 covers 16 residues. CDR1 is SGDLS and CDR2 is YYNGEE in the germline V gene.

Turning to this clonotype: This CDR3 is missing its conserved last phenylalanine or tryptophan, likely due to a read error. The chain has TRBV29-1 and TRBJ2-5; 10 positions agree with TRBD2. The CDR3 is 18 residues long. Germline values: CDR1 SQVTM, CDR2 ANQGSEA. The CDR3 bases are TGCAGTGTTGAATTCTATTGGATTAGCGGGGGGAAACAAGAGACCCAGTACCTC. It translates to CSVEFYWISGGKQETQYL.

Worth noting for this clonotype: A read error may produce the germline difference seen at one junction end. This chain connects TRBV5-6 to TRBJ2-7; D gene unclear. Germline assignment: CDR1 SGHDT and CDR2 YYEEEE. The CDR3 sequence is 14 residues long. For the CDR3, the DNA is TGTGCCAGCAGCTTGATAGGATCTAACTACGAGCAGAACTTC. As protein: CASSLIGSNYEQNF.

The chain couples TRBV4-1 to TRBJ2-4; 7 bases match TRBD2. Germline CDR1 MGHRA, CDR2 YSYEKL. Losses at the gene ends were 0 bases for V and 8 bases for J; bases not matched to a gene: 13. The CDR3 sequence is 17 residues long. CDR3 amino acids: CASSQEVRGGEGDIQYF. DNA for the CDR3: TGCGCCAGCAGCCAAGAGGTACGCGGGGGTGAAGGAGACATTCAGTACTTC.

As to this clonotype: This may stem from a read error, because a much larger clone lies one nucleotide away. The V and J genes are TRBV20-1 and TRBJ1-5; 10 bases agree with TRBD1. The J call is in doubt because the DNA end fits TRBJ2-3 better. The CDR3 runs to 17 residues. Germline V CDR1 and CDR2: DFQATT, SNEGSKA (reference sequence). Here the CDR3 DNA reads TGCAGTGCTAGTCGGACAGGGGGGACCTATAGCAATCAGCCCCAGTATTTT. The encoded protein is CSASRTGGTYSNQPQYF.

Worth noting for this clonotype: As the CDR3 is not closed by the conserved phenylalanine or tryptophan, this likely results from a read error. The DNA is omitted, as the CDR3 cannot be located on it reliably, and the CDR3 follows TCRdb's listing. This sequence joins TRBV6-1 and TRBJ2-5; the tabulated D call, TRBD2, remains unverified against the DNA. The CDR3 region is 13 residues in length, termini included. The V gene's germline CDR1 is MNHNS and CDR2 SASEGT. The CDR3 region is CASSEVGGPREYL.